This T cell receptor beta chain appears in the sequencing data of a study of identical twins. Study-wide findings and caveats: Recombination models fit unrelated individuals' TCR alpha sharing but underestimated twins'. Weaker excess twin sharing was observed in beta out-of-frame sequences.

There are 16 residues in the CDR3. CDR1 SGHTA and CDR2 FQGNSA come from the germline V gene. Details on this clonotype: Its antigen is as yet unknown. A read error may account for a junction end that differs from germline.

TCRdb re-called the 5' RACE reads through MiXCR, storing one row per CDR3 protein. The sample lists 1.5 million to 2 million distinct CDR3 sequences, 32% occurring once. The sequencing input was cord blood. The genes are TRBV7-2 and TRBJ1-2; 10 nucleotides line up with TRBD1. This TCR came from a newborn girl in good health. The CDR3 nucleotides are TGTGCCAGCAGCTCCTCGACAGGGGGCGCAAAGTATGACTACACCTTC. This translates into CASSSSTGGAKYDYTF.